The subject of this entry is one T cell receptor beta chain. The antigen remains unidentified. The data stem from a study of identical twins. Each CDR3 protein is one row after TCRdb ran MiXCR on the 5' RACE reads. The data hold about 470,000 distinct CDR3 sequences, with 24% observed a single time. Overall study findings and caveats: Weaker excess twin sharing was observed in beta out-of-frame sequences.

A further study also used this sample, focusing on T cells expressing NK-cell markers.

Material for sequencing was CD4+ T cells sorted from blood. The sequence derives from a woman aged 18-35 years in good health.

For the CDR3, the DNA is TGTGCCAGCCTAAAGGGCACTGAAGCTTTCTTT. Its translation is CASLKGTEAFF. The V call is TRBV12-3 or TRBV12-4, the J call TRBJ1-1; D gene ambiguous. The CDR3 is 11 amino acids. V lost 8 bases to trimming and J lost 4 bases, with 8 bases between them.